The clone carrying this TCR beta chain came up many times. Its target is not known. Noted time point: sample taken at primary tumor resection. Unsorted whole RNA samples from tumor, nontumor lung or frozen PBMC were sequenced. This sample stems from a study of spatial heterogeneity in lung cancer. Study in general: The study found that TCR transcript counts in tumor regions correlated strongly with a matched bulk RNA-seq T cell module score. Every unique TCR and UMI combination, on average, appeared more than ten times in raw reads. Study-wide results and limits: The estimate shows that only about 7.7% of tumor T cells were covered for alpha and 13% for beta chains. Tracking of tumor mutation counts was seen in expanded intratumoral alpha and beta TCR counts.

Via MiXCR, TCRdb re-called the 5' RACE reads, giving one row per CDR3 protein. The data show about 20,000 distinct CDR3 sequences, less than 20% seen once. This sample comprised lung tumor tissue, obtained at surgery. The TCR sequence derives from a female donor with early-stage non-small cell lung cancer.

The CDR3 is CASINKAGGRGEQFF. CDR3 nucleotide sequence: TGTGCCAGCATCAACAAAGCGGGAGGTCGGGGTGAGCAGTTCTTC. This chain uses TRBV3-1 with TRBJ2-1; the match to TRBD2 covers 9 bases. V was pared by 7 bases and J by 9 bases, with 13 bases of the junction left unmatched. Per the germline V gene, CDR1 is LGHDT and CDR2 is YNNKEL (reference sequence). This CDR3 is built from 15 residues.